A selection of T cell receptor beta chains follows, all from one sample in a study of blood T cell repertoires in COVID-19. The table came from immunoSEQ multiplex PCR; TCRdb's copy has only in-frame clones and leaves some out. The table shows about 400,000 clones, with more than 85% occurring only once. Material: peripheral blood. All receptors come from a human donor in a cohort sampled during active COVID-19. Each CDR3 is given with its conserved first and last residue. Each record gives: J gene, D gene, V gene, clone size, CDR3 DNA, CDR3 protein. The D gene is left open where the match is weak. Expanded clones are given a class, and other clones once, few, many or no size at all.

>TRBJ1-2|.|TRBV7-9|.
TGTGCCAGCAGCTTAGCGACAGCTATTAACTATGGCTACACCTTC
CASSLATAINYGYTF
>TRBJ1-5|.|TRBV3-1/TRBV3-2|.
TGTGCCAGCAGCCAAGGTTCACCGGGCAATCAGCCCCAGCATTTT
CASSQGSPGNQPQHF
>TRBJ1-6|TRBD1|TRBV19|.
TGTGCCAGTAGAATACCGCAGGGGGACGGGGATTCACCCCTCCACTTT
CASRIPQGDGDSPLHF
>TRBJ2-5|.|TRBV2|.
TGTGCCAGCAGTAAGGGGCAGAATCAAGAGACCCAGTACTTC
CASSKGQNQETQYF
>TRBJ2-5|TRBD2|TRBV7-9|.
TGTGCCTTAGCGGGGGAGACCCAGTACTTC
CALAGETQYF
>TRBJ2-3|TRBD1|TRBV27|.
TGTGCCAGCAGTTCGAGGACAGGGATAAATTTTGGCACAGATACGCAGTATTTT
CASSSRTGINFGTDTQYF
>TRBJ1-5|.|TRBV10-3|.
TGTGCCATCGCTGACAGGTCCTCGTACGATCAGCCCCAGCATTTT
CAIADRSSYDQPQHF
>TRBJ2-3|.|TRBV5-6|.
TGTGCCAGCAGCTTGGGCGCGAACACAGATACGCAGTATTTT
CASSLGANTDTQYF
>TRBJ1-1|.|TRBV28|.
TGTGCCAGCAGTCATCCGGTGAGGGCGGGTATCACTGAAGCTTTCTTT
CASSHPVRAGITEAFF
>TRBJ2-2|.|TRBV18|.
TGTGCCAGCTCACCAACACTAGCGAACACCGGGGAGCTGTTTTTT
CASSPTLANTGELFF
>TRBJ2-1|.|TRBV30|.
TGTGCCTGGAGCGCCCGGGAGATAGAGCAGTTCTTC
CAWSAREIEQFF
>TRBJ2-1|.|TRBV5-1|once
TGCGCCAGCAGCCTCTCCGGGGACTACAATGAGCAGTTCTTC
CASSLSGDYNEQFF
>TRBJ2-5|TRBD1|TRBV3-1/TRBV3-2|.
TGTGCCAGCAGCCCTAGGGGGCCTACCGGGGAGGAGACCCAGTACTTC
CASSPRGPTGEETQYF
>TRBJ1-1|.|TRBV11-2|once
TGTGCCAGCAGCTTATCTTGGGGGGGGGAAGCTTTCTTT
CASSLSWGGEAFF
>TRBJ1-2|TRBD1|TRBV28|.
TGTGCCAGCAGCCCAGGGACAGTGAACTATGGCTACACCTTC
CASSPGTVNYGYTF
>TRBJ2-1|TRBD2|TRBV4-1|.
TGCGCCAGCAGCCAGAGGACTTTAGCGGGAAGCTACAATGAGCAGTTCTTC
CASSQRTLAGSYNEQFF
>TRBJ1-2|TRBD1|TRBV15|few
TGTGCCACCAGCAGAGCCTACCCCGTTACAGGGGGCGCGGGCTACACCTTC
CATSRAYPVTGGAGYTF
>TRBJ1-6|.|TRBV7-2|.
TGTGCCAGCAGTCCCGACAGGAGCTCCTATAATTCACCCCTCCACTTT
CASSPDRSSYNSPLHF
>TRBJ2-7|.|TRBV10-3|.
TGTGCCATCGCCCCGGGGACTTACGAGCAGTACTTC
CAIAPGTYEQYF
>TRBJ2-7|.|TRBV5-6|once
TGTGCCACCAATCAGGGGGAGGTAAGCGAGCAGTACTTC
CATNQGEVSEQYF
>TRBJ2-7|.|TRBV28|.
TGTGCCAGCAGTCCCCCCTTTGGGAGCGAGCAGTACTTC
CASSPPFGSEQYF
>TRBJ1-2|.|TRBV4-2|few
TGTGCCAGCACCGGCGCCGGGACATCTAACTATGGCTACACCTTC
CASTGAGTSNYGYTF
>TRBJ2-3|TRBD1|TRBV5-1|.
TGCGCCAGCAGCCAGGGGGTTGGCACAGATACGCAGTATTTT
CASSQGVGTDTQYF
>TRBJ1-5|.|TRBV19|.
TGTGCCAGTAGTATAGTAGGGGTAGGGAATCAGCCCCAGCATTTT
CASSIVGVGNQPQHF
>TRBJ2-7|TRBD2|TRBV5-1|.
TGCGCCAGCAGCTTGGGAGTCTCGGGGGGCTACGAGCAGTACTTC
CASSLGVSGGYEQYF
>TRBJ1-6|TRBD1|TRBV5-1|once
TGCGCCAGCAGCGTTCGGGACAGGGAGAATTCACCCCTCCACTTT
CASSVRDRENSPLHF
>TRBJ1-6|TRBD1|TRBV25-1|.
TGTGCCAGCAGTGGACCGGCTTCAGGGGGCAGGTCACCCCTCCACTTT
CASSGPASGGRSPLHF
>TRBJ2-5|TRBD2|TRBV3-1/TRBV3-2|.
TGTGCCAGCAGAATCACGAGCGGGAGGGCGCGAGAGACCCAGTACTTC
CASRITSGRARETQYF
>TRBJ2-7|TRBD2|TRBV9|.
TGTGCCAGCAGCGCGACTAGCGGGGGCGACGAGCAGTACTTC
CASSATSGGDEQYF
>TRBJ2-3|TRBD2|TRBV28|once
TGTGCCAACCCCCTCGGCGGGAGGGCTGCAGATACGCAGTATTTT
CANPLGGRAADTQYF
>TRBJ2-6|.|TRBV6-4|.
TGTGCCAGCAGTGGATCGCAGGGGTCTGGGGCCAACGTCCTGACTTTC
CASSGSQGSGANVLTF
>TRBJ1-2|TRBD1|TRBV10-1|.
TGCGCCAGCAGTTTAAGACAGGGGGCGCGTGGCTACACCTTC
CASSLRQGARGYTF
>TRBJ2-5|TRBD2|TRBV11-2|once
TGTGCCAGCAGCTTAGACCTAGCGGGAGCGCGAGAGACCCAGTACTTC
CASSLDLAGARETQYF
>TRBJ2-7|TRBD1|TRBV5-1|.
TGCGCCAGCGGCCCCGGGACAGGGTTTTTCGAGCAGTACTTC
CASGPGTGFFEQYF
>TRBJ1-5|TRBD1|TRBV15|few
TGTGCCACCAGCAGAGACTCCAACACAGGGGTTAGCAATCAGCCCCAGCATTTT
CATSRDSNTGVSNQPQHF
>TRBJ2-1|TRBD2|TRBV6-5|.
TGTGCCAGCAGTTCCGCCGGGACTAGGATTCGGTTCTTC
CASSSAGTRIRFF
>TRBJ1-2|TRBD1|TRBV3-1/TRBV3-2|once
TGTGCCAGCAGAGGGGGGCAGGGGGCGCGAAACTATGGCTACACCTTC
CASRGGQGARNYGYTF
>TRBJ2-7|.|TRBV10-3|.
TGTGCCATCAGTGACGGTATCAGGGGTAGGACCTACGAGCAGTACTTC
CAISDGIRGRTYEQYF
>TRBJ2-5|TRBD2|TRBV3-1/TRBV3-2|.
TGTGCCAGCGGCGCCGGTGGGCTAGCGGGAGAGACCCAGTACTTC
CASGAGGLAGETQYF
>TRBJ2-1|.|TRBV3-1/TRBV3-2|once
TGTGCCAGCAGCCAAGGACTTGAACGGAATGAGCAGTTCTTC
CASSQGLERNEQFF
>TRBJ2-3|TRBD2|TRBV13|.
TGTGCCAGCAGCTTTTCCCAGCGGGATCGGGAGTCAGATACGCAGTATTTT
CASSFSQRDRESDTQYF
>TRBJ2-7|TRBD1|TRBV28|few
TGTGCCAGCAATAGGGGGCAGGCCCCTTACGAGCAGTACTTC
CASNRGQAPYEQYF
>TRBJ2-2|.|TRBV5-1|.
TGCGCCAGCAGCCGTGGCCCGACGAACACCGGGGAGCTGTTTTTT
CASSRGPTNTGELFF
>TRBJ1-5|.|TRBV30|.
TGTGCCTGGAGTATGGGGAGTTCTCGCAATCAGCCCCAGCATTTT
CAWSMGSSRNQPQHF
>TRBJ1-2|.|TRBV6-5|.
TGTGCCAGCAGGGTACAGGGACGCTATGGCTACACCTTC
CASRVQGRYGYTF
>TRBJ1-1|.|TRBV6-1|.
TGTGCCAGCAGTGAAGCAGGGTCCGGGGACACTGAAGCTTTCTTT
CASSEAGSGDTEAFF
>TRBJ2-2|TRBD1|TRBV5-6|.
TGTGCCAGCAGCACAGCCGGGGGACAGGTCCCCGGGGAGCTGTTTTTT
CASSTAGGQVPGELFF
>TRBJ2-1|.|TRBV10-3|.
TGTGCCATCAGTGAGAAGGGGCAGCTCCCTCTTACATTAGAGCAGTTCTTC
CAISEKGQLPLTLEQFF
>TRBJ1-1|TRBD1|TRBV5-6|.
TGTGCCAGCAGCTTGAGGGACAGATATACTGAAGCTTTCTTT
CASSLRDRYTEAFF
>TRBJ1-5|.|TRBV11-2|.
TGTGCCAGCAGCGGGTTAGGACTCAATCAGCCCCAGCATTTT
CASSGLGLNQPQHF
>TRBJ1-2|.|TRBV19|.
TGTGCCAGTAGTGCCCTATCCGGGACATGGCACTATGGCTACACCTTC
CASSALSGTWHYGYTF
>TRBJ2-7|TRBD1|TRBV6-6|.
TGTGCCAGCTCGGGGACAGTTCAACCCTACGAGCAGTACTTC
CASSGTVQPYEQYF
>TRBJ1-4|.|TRBV29-1|.
TGCAGCGTTGAAGATCGGGAATCAACTAATGAAAAACTGTTTTTT
CSVEDRESTNEKLFF